The clone carrying this T cell receptor beta chain was picked up one time. The data were taken from a study of blood T cell repertoires in COVID-19. At the level of the study: Sources were T cells, B-cell-depleted T cells, or PBMCs; the material itself was cDNA or gDNA.

The CDR3 consists of 14 residues. V lost 1 base to trimming and J lost 1 base, with 7 bases between them. Germline-derived CDR1 and CDR2 are LGHDT and YNNKEL (reference sequence). As processed by the authors: Estimates of nucleated cell counts were drawn from the amplification of reference gene primers. This table comes from immunoSEQ multiplex PCR, and its TCRdb copy is limited to in-frame clones, with some not included. Clonal size and the V and J genes are those of that table, whereas D and trimming came from the DNA. The sample has more than 95,000 clones, roughly 83% seen once. The rearrangement joins TRBV3-1 (or the pseudogene TRBV3-2) to TRBJ2-5; D not certain. The sample comprised peripheral blood. The TCR originated in a young man with acute or convalescent COVID-19. The chain's CDR3 is CASSQGMAQETQYF. The CDR3 DNA follows: TGTGCCAGCAGCCAAGGCATGGCCCAAGAGACCCAGTACTTC.